What follows is one T cell receptor beta chain and its context. Those enrolled, adults aged 18 to 89 years, came from about two dozen US areas. Recovered Cohort 3 donors showed two negative PCRs, clearance, or symptom resolution. The data originate from a study of blood T cell repertoires in COVID-19. The wider study: PBMCs, B-cell-depleted T cells, or T cells were the source of the cDNA or gDNA that made up the material.

Clones were read by immunoSEQ multiplex PCR, and TCRdb kept only the in-frame ones, dropping some. There are around 300,000 clones in the sample; roughly 91% occur only once, and roughly a tenth lies in the top ten. Trimming left V 1 base short and J 0 bases short, with 7 bases between. The CDR3 contains 14 residues. Germline values: CDR1 SGHTS, CDR2 YDEGEE. The receptor's source is a young woman who had recovered from COVID-19. The chain has TRBV5-8 and TRBJ1-2; D uncertain. Sequencing input: PBMCs or T cells enriched from blood (not recorded which). CDR3 DNA sequence: TGTGCCAGCAGCTTGTATATAACTAACTATGGCTACACCTTC. Protein product: CASSLYITNYGYTF.